The source of this T cell receptor beta chain is a study of T cell repertoires in cytomegalovirus infection. For the study at large: HLA-B-restricted CMV epitopes that are well studied, plus recently identified HLA-C-restricted ones, were used by the study. TCR beta signatures that were public indicated CMV infection and matching HLA type.

Germline CDR1 SGHVS, CDR2 FNYEAQ. The CDR3 totals 15 residues. After removal of 3 bases from V and 12 bases from J, the junction contained 12 bases not matched to a gene. Whole-study results and caveats: The ex vivo response showed dominance by HLA-C-restricted CMV-specific TCR beta clonotypes. Carriers of CMV and the relevant HLA type were discriminated by public TCR beta frequency.

A word on this clonotype: Its antigen remains unknown.

TCRdb independently ran MiXCR on the reads; one entry per CDR3 protein. The data hold approximately 590,000 distinct CDR3 sequences, with approximately 40% observed a single time. This chain joins TRBV7-6 and TRBJ2-1; 9 nucleotides line up with TRBD2. This TCR was recovered from a human donor in good health (CMV status not recorded). Some clones in this sample may be carry-over from other donors' samples. The starting material was cultured PBMCs, obtained from culture after CMV antigen stimulation. The CDR3 is CASSFLAGDVMRQFF. The CDR3 region has the DNA TGTGCCAGCAGCTTCTTAGCGGGAGACGTGATGCGGCAGTTCTTC.